This entry describes one T cell receptor beta chain. What it binds is unknown. RNA in amounts of roughly 0.5 to 1 ug was reverse transcribed with random hexamers. With immunoSEQ multiplex PCR, TCR beta CDR3 was amplified across 54 Vbeta and 13 Jbeta. TCRdb ran MiXCR on the immunoSEQ multiplex PCR reads and lists one entry per CDR3 protein. The repertoire has 210,000 or so distinct CDR3 sequences, 94% of them found once; the top ten carry about 0.14%. V lost 4 bases, J lost 6 bases, and 3 bases stayed unmatched. Germline-derived CDR1 and CDR2 are ENHRY and SYGVKD. The CDR3 consists of 13 residues. This record comes from a study of CD8 T cells in Susac syndrome. Study-level results: In Susac patients, clonal expansion was not detected in CD4+ cells.

The authors sequenced TCR beta from blood CD8+ and CD4+ T cells. The authors negatively isolated CD8+ and CD4+ T cells and FACS-enriched TEMRA cells. The clonotype comes from a human donor with Susac syndrome. The sample consisted of CD4+ T cells from PBMCs. The genes are TRBV10-3 and TRBJ2-1; 7 bases fit TRBD1. The CDR3 region is CAISGGQINEQFF. CDR3 sequence (DNA): TGTGCCATCAGTGGGGGACAGATCAATGAGCAGTTCTTC.